This TCR beta chain was captured in a study of blood T cell repertoires in COVID-19. Sequencing used immunoSEQ multiplex PCR; TCRdb keeps in-frame clones, though not all of them. The sample has about 300,000 clones, about 88% seen once. The CDR3 is made up of 13 amino acids. The V gene lost 0 bases and the J gene lost 7 bases, with 7 bases spanning the gap. CDR1 and CDR2 (germline): LGHDT, YNNKEL (reference sequence). The chain employs TRBV3-1 (or the pseudogene TRBV3-2) and TRBJ1-5; D not certain. The sequence came from a man between 65 and 85 years old with acute or convalescent COVID-19. Sequenced: peripheral blood. This chain's CDR3 is CASSQDISQPQHF. The CDR3 DNA follows: TGTGCCAGCAGCCAAGATATTTCCCAGCCCCAGCATTTT.